The 24 T cell receptor beta chains below were found in one sample sequenced in a study of blood T cell repertoires in COVID-19. Clones were sequenced by immunoSEQ multiplex PCR, and TCRdb holds only the in-frame ones, with some missing. The sample records 200,000 to 250,000 clones, roughly 85% being singletons. The specimen sequenced was peripheral blood. The receptor source for this set is a man between 50 and 59 years old with COVID-19, enrolled during active disease.

The rearrangement joins TRBV15 to TRBJ2-1, with 10 positions matching TRBD1. The CDR3 loop spans 14 amino acids. The junction had 5 bases not matched to a gene; V was cut back by 8 bases and J by 4 bases. Germline assignment: CDR1 LNHNV and CDR2 YYDKDF (reference sequence). The CDR3 bases are TGTGCCACCTCCCGGGGACAGGGGTACAATGAGCAGTTCTTC. It encodes CATSRGQGYNEQFF.

V usage is TRBV6-5 and J usage is TRBJ2-3, with D possibly matching TRBD1 (6 bases). This CDR3 is built from 15 residues. Germline-derived CDR1 and CDR2 are MNHEY and SVGAGI. The V end was cut by 10 bases, the J end by 4 bases, with 21 bases between. CDR3 coding DNA: TGTGCCACCTCCCAGGCAGGGGCTCAAGCAGATACGCAGTATTTT. Translated, it gives CATSQAGAQADTQYF.

This chain links TRBV15 with TRBJ2-4; D call uncertain. Trimming removed 0 bases from V and 0 bases from J, with 6 bases in between. Germline CDR1 reads LNHNV; CDR2 reads YYDKDF (reference sequence). The length of the CDR3 is 15 residues. For the CDR3, the DNA is TGTGCCACCAGCAGAGATCGGTTAGCCAAAAACATTCAGTACTTC. Translation: CATSRDRLAKNIQYF. Complete variable domain (other parts from reference TRBV15 and TRBJ2-4): DAMVIQNPRYQVTQFGKPVTLSCSQTLNHNVMYWYQQKSSQAPKLLFHYYDKDFNNEADTPDNFQSRRPNTSFCFLDIRSPGLGDTAMYLCATSRDRLAKNIQYFGAGTRLSVL.

This clone was counted a few times. This sequence joins TRBV7-3 and TRBJ2-1, with 8 positions matching TRBD2. Germline CDR1 SGHTA, CDR2 FQGTGA. This CDR3 spans 15 amino acids. Germline trimming cut 4 bases from V and 1 base from J; bases unmatched to any gene: 3. The CDR3 DNA reads TGTGCCAGCAGCTATGCGGGGGGTTCCTACAATGAGCAGTTCTTC. Residues: CASSYAGGSYNEQFF.

The CDR3 region has the DNA TGCAGCGTGAAGACAGGGTGGCCTCGCACAGATACGCAGTATTTT. Translation: CSVKTGWPRTDTQYF. The genes are TRBV29-1 and TRBJ2-3; 7 bases are shared with TRBD1. CDR1 is SQVTM, CDR2 ANQGSEA, per germline. This CDR3 is built from 15 residues. V shed 6 bases and J 1 base; nucleotides not matched to a gene: 10.

This chain uses TRBV5-5 with TRBJ2-7; D possibly corresponds to TRBD1 (6 bases). This CDR3 has 15 residues. Germline lookup yields CDR1 SGHKS and CDR2 YYEKEE (reference sequence). The V and J ends lost 4 bases and 6 bases respectively, with 20 bases between them. The CDR3 sequence: CASSPVGRGRFEQYF. The CDR3 DNA reads TGTGCCAGCAGCCCGGTGGGCAGGGGTAGGTTCGAGCAGTACTTC.

This chain connects TRBV7-2 to TRBJ2-2; D is perhaps TRBD2 (7 bases). The germline V and J ends were trimmed by 7 bases and 6 bases, with 15 bases remaining between them. This CDR3 region has 14 residues. Germline loops: CDR1 SGHTA, CDR2 FQGNSA. The CDR3 loop reads CASTPRGGPGELFF. CDR3 bases: TGTGCCAGCACCCCAAGGGGGGGGCCCGGGGAGCTGTTTTTT.

The gene calls are TRBV7-2 and TRBJ2-7; tentatively, D is TRBD1 (5 bases). This CDR3 has 14 residues. CDR1 SGHTA and CDR2 FQGNSA come from the germline V gene. Trimming removed 5 bases at V and 2 bases at J, with 13 bases between. The CDR3 protein is CASSPARGTYEQYF. CDR3 coding DNA: TGTGCCAGCAGCCCAGCTAGGGGTACCTACGAGCAGTACTTC.

V is TRBV3-1 (or the pseudogene TRBV3-2) and J is TRBJ1-1; D gene ambiguous. Trimming stripped 4 bases from V and 1 base from J, with 7 bases between. CDR1 and CDR2 (germline): LGHDT, YNNKEL (reference sequence). The CDR3 is 13 residues long. In DNA, the CDR3 is TGTGCCAGCAGCCGCGGGAAGAACACTGAAGCTTTCTTT. This translates into CASSRGKNTEAFF.

This clone was detected only a few times. This rearrangement joins TRBV5-1 to TRBJ2-7; 7 bases align to TRBD1. Germline V gene sequence: CDR1 SGHRS, CDR2 YFSETQ. This CDR3 is 15 amino acids long. The V segment lost 1 base and the J segment 3 bases; nucleotides outside the gene matches: 7. CDR3 DNA sequence: TGCGCCAGCAGCTTGCAACAGGGGTTTCGCTACGAGCAGTACTTC. This codes for CASSLQQGFRYEQYF.

V gene TRBV6-5 combines with J gene TRBJ2-3, with 7 bases aligning to TRBD2. V trimming: 6 bases; J trimming: 4 bases; junction bases outside the gene matches: 7. The germline CDR1 and CDR2 sequences are MNHEY and SVGAGI. The length of the CDR3 is 14 residues. The CDR3 here is CASSVAGVADTQYF. For the CDR3, the DNA is TGTGCCAGCAGCGTAGCGGGCGTCGCAGATACGCAGTATTTT.

The V gene is TRBV24-1, the J gene TRBJ2-7; TRBD1 matches 7 bases. The germline V gene has CDR1 KGHDR and CDR2 SFDVKD. V dropped 7 bases and J dropped 2; count of bases not matched to a gene: 13. The CDR3 runs to 16 residues. CDR3 nucleotide sequence: TGTGCCACCAGCGATCTTCCGGGACAGATCACCTACGAGCAGTACTTC. Amino acid sequence: CATSDLPGQITYEQYF.

This chain links TRBV7-2 with TRBJ2-7; 11 bases align to TRBD2. V dropped 1 base and J dropped 0; count of bases not matched to a gene: 8. Germline CDR1 SGHTA, CDR2 FQGNSA. The CDR3 totals 18 residues. The CDR3 DNA sequence: TGTGCCAGCAGCTTAGTGGGGCTAGCGGGGGGTTTCTCCTACGAGCAGTACTTC. Translation: CASSLVGLAGGFSYEQYF.

The rearrangement links TRBV10-3 to TRBJ2-7, with 10 bases matching TRBD1. This CDR3 has 14 residues. From germline, CDR1 is ENHRY and CDR2 SYGVKD. Unmatched junction bases numbered 8, after V lost 7 bases and J lost 5 bases. The CDR3 spells CAITSGTGDHEQYF. CDR3 nucleotide sequence: TGTGCCATCACCTCCGGGACAGGGGACCACGAGCAGTACTTC.

The CDR3 is CASSEDSHSPLHF. The CDR3 nucleotides are TGTGCCAGCAGCGAGGACAGTCATTCACCCCTCCACTTT. The chain employs TRBV2 and TRBJ1-6; maybe TRBD1 (6 bases). Trimming took off 6 bases at V and 8 bases at J, with 11 bases between the two ends. Germline values: CDR1 SNHLY, CDR2 FYNNEI. CDR3 size: 13 residues.

The chain recombines TRBV5-1 with TRBJ1-3; 8 bases fit TRBD1. This CDR3 has 14 residues. The germline V gene has CDR1 SGHRS and CDR2 YFSETQ. Germline trimming cut 7 bases from V and 4 bases from J; bases unmatched to any gene: 7. The CDR3 coding sequence is TGCGCCAGCCGGGCAGGGGGCCGAGGAAACACCATATATTTT. Its protein product is CASRAGGRGNTIYF. The full variable domain, completed using reference TRBV5-1 and TRBJ1-3, is KAGVTQTPRYLIKTRGQQVTLSCSPISGHRSVSWYQQTPGQGLQFLFEYFSETQRNKGNFPGRFSGRQFSNSRSEMNVSTLELGDSALYLCASRAGGRGNTIYFGEGSWLTVV.

This clone is a singleton in its sample. The chain couples TRBV30 to TRBJ2-3; no firm D call. The length of the CDR3 is 12 residues. The V gene lost 0 bases and the J gene lost 4 bases, with 5 bases spanning the gap. Germline CDR1 and CDR2: GTSNPN and SVGIG (reference sequence). DNA for the CDR3: TGTGCCTGGAGTGTCGGAGCAGATACGCAGTATTTT. This translates into CAWSVGADTQYF.

This clone was observed a few times. The J gene is TRBJ2-1, the V gene TRBV27, with D uncertain. Trimming left V 5 bases short and J 0 bases short, with 14 bases between. Germline CDR1 reads MNHEY; CDR2 reads SMNVEV (reference sequence). There are 16 residues in the CDR3. The chain's CDR3 is CASSLQQVSSYNEQFF. The CDR3 DNA reads TGTGCCAGCAGTCTACAGCAAGTGAGCTCCTACAATGAGCAGTTCTTC.

This clone was seen once. The chain has TRBV19 and TRBJ2-7; 7 bases match TRBD2. This CDR3 has 14 amino acids. V was clipped by 0 bases and J by 6 bases; unmatched bases: 5. From germline, CDR1 is LNHDA and CDR2 SQIVND (reference sequence). CDR3 sequence reads: CASSIDRVAGEQYF. The CDR3 bases are TGTGCCAGTAGTATAGATCGGGTAGCGGGCGAGCAGTACTTC. The whole variable domain, remainder taken from reference TRBV19 and TRBJ2-7, is DGGITQSPKYLFRKEGQNVTLSCEQNLNHDAMYWYRQDPGQGLRLIYYSQIVNDFQKGDIAEGYSVSREKKESFPLTVTSAQKNPTAFYLCASSIDRVAGEQYFGPGTRLTVT.

The chain couples TRBV5-1 to TRBJ1-6, with 7 bases matching TRBD1. The germline CDR1 and CDR2 sequences are SGHRS and YFSETQ. V was pared by 3 bases and J by 7 bases, with 7 bases of the junction left unmatched. This CDR3 has 15 residues. This CDR3 reads CASSSLGTDNSPLHF. CDR3 DNA: TGCGCCAGCAGCTCGCTAGGGACAGACAATTCACCCCTCCACTTT.

The chain couples TRBV27 to TRBJ1-1, with D unclear. Trimming stripped 8 bases from V and 0 bases from J, with 13 bases between. The CDR3 runs to 14 residues. Germline V CDR1 and CDR2: MNHEY, SMNVEV (reference sequence). CDR3 nucleotides: TGTGCCAGCGGAGGAGGGTCCATGAACACTGAAGCTTTCTTT. Translated: CASGGGSMNTEAFF.

V gene TRBV28 combines with J gene TRBJ1-2, with 9 nucleotides matching TRBD1. Looked up from germline, CDR1 is MDHEN and CDR2 is SYDVKM. The V gene end was trimmed by 5 bases and the J gene end by 4 bases; junction bases not matched to a gene: 5. The CDR3 runs to 14 residues. The DNA for the CDR3 is TGTGCCAGCAGTCAGGGACAGGGTAGCTATGGCTACACCTTC. Its protein is CASSQGQGSYGYTF.

The CDR3 DNA sequence: TGTGCCATCGGCCCCGGGTCTCAGGGGAACACTGAAGCTTTCTTT. Translation gives CAIGPGSQGNTEAFF. The chain combines TRBV10-3 with TRBJ1-1; D perhaps matches TRBD1 (5 bases). The germline V gene has CDR1 ENHRY and CDR2 SYGVKD. The V end was cut by 8 bases, the J end by 1 base, with 17 bases between. The CDR3 loop spans 15 amino acids.

The V gene is TRBV12-3 or TRBV12-4, the J gene TRBJ1-1, with unresolved D. This CDR3 comprises 12 residues. Deletions cut 6 bases from V and 6 bases from J, with 11 bases between. The CDR3 bases are TGTGCCAGCAGGGGCGGGGTGGCTGAAGCTTTCTTT. The encoded protein is CASRGGVAEAFF.